Listed below are T cell receptor beta chains from one sample, sequenced in a study of shared clonotypes between healthy human individuals. The data were produced by immunoSEQ multiplex PCR, yet TCRdb's version contains in-frame clones alone and is incomplete. The table has 650,000 to 700,000 clones, 90% seen once. Sequenced input: memory CD8+ T cells from PBMCs. The receptor source for this set is a man in his late teens or twenties in good health. Some clones in this sample may be carry-over from other donors' samples. The CDR3 runs from the conserved cysteine through the conserved F or W. Fields, in order: clone size, D gene, J gene, V gene, CDR3 DNA, CDR3 protein. D genes are given only for firm matches. Clone size appears in some rows only: once, few, many, or a class for an expanded clone.

abundance: once
d_gene: -
j_gene: TRBJ1-1
v_gene: TRBV6-5
CDR3nt: TGTGCCAGCAGTCCCGCCCTATCGAACACTGAAGCTTTCTTT
CDR3aa: CASSPALSNTEAFF

abundance: -
d_gene: TRBD1
j_gene: TRBJ2-1
v_gene: TRBV27
CDR3nt: TGTGCCAGCAGCTTACAGGGGAATGAGCAGTTCTTC
CDR3aa: CASSLQGNEQFF

abundance: -
d_gene: -
j_gene: TRBJ1-1
v_gene: TRBV14
CDR3nt: TGTGCCAGCAGTCCCGGTTCCAGAACTGAAGCTTTCTTT
CDR3aa: CASSPGSRTEAFF

abundance: -
d_gene: -
j_gene: TRBJ2-7
v_gene: TRBV19
CDR3nt: TGTGCCAGTAGTATTCTCCAGGGTGACGAGCAGTACTTC
CDR3aa: CASSILQGDEQYF

abundance: -
d_gene: TRBD1
j_gene: TRBJ1-6
v_gene: TRBV6-5
CDR3nt: TGTGCCAGCAGTTGGGACAGGGCAGATTCACCCCTCCACTTT
CDR3aa: CASSWDRADSPLHF

abundance: -
d_gene: -
j_gene: TRBJ1-1
v_gene: TRBV28
CDR3nt: TGTGCCAGCAGTTTATGGACAAGCATGAACACTGAAGCTTTCTTT
CDR3aa: CASSLWTSMNTEAFF

abundance: -
d_gene: -
j_gene: TRBJ2-7
v_gene: TRBV27
CDR3nt: TGTGCCAGCGGGACTGGAGGCTACGAGCAGTACTTC
CDR3aa: CASGTGGYEQYF

abundance: -
d_gene: -
j_gene: TRBJ2-7
v_gene: TRBV12-1
CDR3nt: TGTGCCAGCAGCTTTGCCTTATCTAGCGGGAAGGGCTACGAGCAGTACTTC
CDR3aa: CASSFALSSGKGYEQYF

abundance: -
d_gene: TRBD1
j_gene: TRBJ1-5
v_gene: TRBV28
CDR3nt: TGTGCCAGCAGTGGACAGGGGTGGGCGCAGCCCCAGCATTTT
CDR3aa: CASSGQGWAQPQHF

abundance: many
d_gene: TRBD2
j_gene: TRBJ2-4
v_gene: TRBV30
CDR3nt: TGTGCCTGGCTAACCGTCGGGGGGATTCAGTACTTC
CDR3aa: CAWLTVGGIQYF

abundance: -
d_gene: TRBD1
j_gene: TRBJ1-3
v_gene: TRBV2
CDR3nt: TGTGCCAGCAGGGACAGGGGCTCTGGAAACACCATATATTTT
CDR3aa: CASRDRGSGNTIYF

abundance: -
d_gene: -
j_gene: TRBJ2-1
v_gene: TRBV7-9
CDR3nt: TGTGCCACCATTGACCCCGGGTGGGGGTACAATGAGCAGTTCTTC
CDR3aa: CATIDPGWGYNEQFF

abundance: -
d_gene: -
j_gene: TRBJ2-7
v_gene: TRBV2
CDR3nt: TGTGCCAGCAGTGCCCTGTGGAACAGGAGCTACGAGCAGTACTTC
CDR3aa: CASSALWNRSYEQYF

abundance: -
d_gene: TRBD1
j_gene: TRBJ2-7
v_gene: TRBV27
CDR3nt: TGTGCCAGCAGTAGGCGGACAGGGCCCGTTTACGAGCAGTACTTC
CDR3aa: CASSRRTGPVYEQYF

abundance: -
d_gene: -
j_gene: TRBJ2-7
v_gene: TRBV28
CDR3nt: TGTGCCAGCAGTCCTTCAGACGCGCTTCCCCCCGAGCAGTACTTC
CDR3aa: CASSPSDALPPEQYF

abundance: -
d_gene: -
j_gene: TRBJ2-4
v_gene: TRBV11-2
CDR3nt: TGTGCCAGCAGTTATGGACTAAACATTCAGTACTTC
CDR3aa: CASSYGLNIQYF

abundance: once
d_gene: TRBD1
j_gene: TRBJ2-7
v_gene: TRBV10-2
CDR3nt: TGCGCCAGCGGGGACAGGACTGCCTCCCACGAGCAGTACTTC
CDR3aa: CASGDRTASHEQYF

abundance: once
d_gene: -
j_gene: TRBJ2-1
v_gene: TRBV4-1
CDR3nt: TGCGCCAGCAGCCAAGCGGGAGCGGTGGAGAATGAGCAGTTCTTC
CDR3aa: CASSQAGAVENEQFF

abundance: -
d_gene: -
j_gene: TRBJ1-2
v_gene: TRBV4-3
CDR3nt: TGCGCCAGCAGCCAAGGGTCCACCGGTAACTATGGCTACACCTTC
CDR3aa: CASSQGSTGNYGYTF

abundance: -
d_gene: -
j_gene: TRBJ1-1
v_gene: TRBV6-4
CDR3nt: TGTGCCAGCAGTGAACAGGGTTGGACTGAAGCTTTCTTT
CDR3aa: CASSEQGWTEAFF

abundance: -
d_gene: TRBD2
j_gene: TRBJ2-7
v_gene: TRBV7-9
CDR3nt: TGTGCCAGCAGCGCGGGACTAACCTCCTACGAGCAGTACTTC
CDR3aa: CASSAGLTSYEQYF

abundance: -
d_gene: TRBD2
j_gene: TRBJ2-1
v_gene: TRBV11-1
CDR3nt: TGTGCCAGCAGACTAGCGCTATACAATGAGCAGTTCTTC
CDR3aa: CASRLALYNEQFF

abundance: -
d_gene: -
j_gene: TRBJ2-3
v_gene: TRBV7-9
CDR3nt: TGTGCCAGCAGCCCAACACGGGACCTAGATTTGTCAGATACGCAGTATTTT
CDR3aa: CASSPTRDLDLSDTQYF

abundance: -
d_gene: TRBD1
j_gene: TRBJ2-5
v_gene: TRBV28
CDR3nt: TGTGCCAGCAGTTTAAGGGGGCCGGAGACCCAGTACTTC
CDR3aa: CASSLRGPETQYF

abundance: -
d_gene: TRBD2
j_gene: TRBJ2-1
v_gene: TRBV4-1
CDR3nt: TGCGCCAGCAGCGCGAGGGGTATACGGGAGGTCGACAATGAGCAGTTCTTC
CDR3aa: CASSARGIREVDNEQFF

abundance: -
d_gene: -
j_gene: TRBJ2-1
v_gene: TRBV5-6
CDR3nt: TGTGCCAGCAGCGAAGCGCGGAGGCACTACAATGAGCAGTTCTTC
CDR3aa: CASSEARRHYNEQFF

abundance: -
d_gene: TRBD1
j_gene: TRBJ1-1
v_gene: TRBV27
CDR3nt: TGTGCCAGCAGTTTAGTCGGACAGGGCCAGGGAACTGAAGCTTTCTTT
CDR3aa: CASSLVGQGQGTEAFF

abundance: -
d_gene: TRBD1
j_gene: TRBJ2-2
v_gene: TRBV5-1
CDR3nt: TGCGCCAGCAGCGCCACGGACAGGGCGAACACCGGGGAGCTGTTTTTT
CDR3aa: CASSATDRANTGELFF

abundance: -
d_gene: TRBD2
j_gene: TRBJ2-1
v_gene: TRBV11-3
CDR3nt: TGTGCCAGCAGCTCACGTAGCGGGGAAACCTACAATGAGCAGTTCTTC
CDR3aa: CASSSRSGETYNEQFF

abundance: -
d_gene: -
j_gene: TRBJ2-7
v_gene: TRBV6-5
CDR3nt: TGTGCCAGCAGTTACTCGAAAAGGGGATCGAGCGAGCAGTACTTC
CDR3aa: CASSYSKRGSSEQYF

abundance: -
d_gene: -
j_gene: TRBJ2-5
v_gene: TRBV13
CDR3nt: TGTGCCAGCAGTCAGCAGGGAGAGACCCAGTACTTC
CDR3aa: CASSQQGETQYF

abundance: -
d_gene: TRBD2
j_gene: TRBJ2-5
v_gene: TRBV25-1
CDR3nt: TGTGCCAGCAGTACAACCCGCGGGACTACCGGATTACAAGAGACCCAGTACTTC
CDR3aa: CASSTTRGTTGLQETQYF

abundance: -
d_gene: -
j_gene: TRBJ2-7
v_gene: TRBV30
CDR3nt: TGTGCCTGGAGTGTACTGGGCCCTGTGGACGAGCAGTACTTC
CDR3aa: CAWSVLGPVDEQYF

abundance: -
d_gene: -
j_gene: TRBJ2-7
v_gene: TRBV9
CDR3nt: TGTGCCAGCAGCCCGGACACCCAACGCTACGAGCAGTACTTC
CDR3aa: CASSPDTQRYEQYF

abundance: -
d_gene: TRBD1
j_gene: TRBJ2-1
v_gene: TRBV30
CDR3nt: TGTGCCTGGAGTTACCTGACAGGGGGACAGTTCTTC
CDR3aa: CAWSYLTGGQFF